These 2 T cell receptor beta chains originate from one sample sequenced in a study of cytomegalovirus exposure and HLA in healthy donors. Clones were sequenced by immunoSEQ multiplex PCR, and TCRdb holds only the in-frame ones, with some missing. The data contain about 130,000 clones, 85% to 90% of them singletons. Sequenced material: PBMCs. Every receptor here comes from a woman aged 25 to 39 in good health and CMV-seropositive.

The chain links TRBV6-1 to TRBJ2-6; tentative D call: TRBD2 (5 bases). The germline gives CDR1 MNHNS, CDR2 SASEGT. The CDR3 totals 14 residues. V was pared by 11 bases and J by 0 bases, with 11 bases between. The CDR3 DNA reads TGTGCCTCCGGGGAGATCTCTGGGGCCAACGTCCTGACTTTC. Its protein is CASGEISGANVLTF.

This chain connects TRBV5-5 to TRBJ2-7; D uncertain. Germline-derived CDR1 and CDR2 are SGHKS and YYEKEE (reference sequence). Trimming cost V 3 bases and J 1 base, with 20 bases left between them. This CDR3 region has 17 residues. CDR3 DNA: TGTGCCAGCAGCTCGACCCGAGGTAGCCGACTTTCCTACGAGCAGTACTTC. As protein: CASSSTRGSRLSYEQYF.